This T cell receptor beta chain was found in a study of response to subunit inactivated influenza vaccine. In regard to this clonotype: Its antigen is undetermined.

TCRdb re-called the RT-PCR reads with MiXCR, one entry per CDR3 protein. The repertoire consists of 700,000 to 900,000 distinct CDR3 sequences, with over 20% occurring once and the leading ten covering around 9.6%. The germline V gene encodes CDR1 MNHEY and CDR2 SMNVEV (reference sequence). Between the trimmed V and J ends, which lost 1 base and 0 bases, there was a span of 7 bases. This CDR3 has 15 amino acids. Study outcomes and limitations: There was a suggestion from the authors that each seasonal influenza vaccination recruits few new T cells.

The receptor was derived from a man in his forties or fifties who received an inactivated influenza vaccine. The sample consisted of PBMCs from blood, taken around 5 days after vaccination. The gene calls are TRBV27 and TRBJ2-1, with D unresolved. The CDR3 protein is CASSLLTPSYNEQFF. The CDR3, as DNA: TGTGCCAGCAGTTTATTGACCCCCTCCTACAATGAGCAGTTCTTC.